This T cell receptor (beta chain) was found in a study of cytomegalovirus exposure and HLA in healthy donors. Study details: There were 70 million to 95 million unique TCRs (from HLA-typed donors) in an early data release.

General study results and limits: As a later analysis revealed, most CMV-associated TCR beta chains appeared HLA-restricted. CMV serostatus was the sole immune exposure data available.

V lost 0 bases and J lost 2, with 8 bases in between. Germline CDR1 SGHDT, CDR2 YYEEEE. The CDR3 extends over 14 amino acids. Remarks on this clone: Its antigen is not known.

In the PCR, 60 Vbeta and 13 Jbeta primers were used. Some clones are missing from TCRdb's copy, which holds only in-frame ones; the method was immunoSEQ multiplex PCR. This sample yields about 140,000 clones, of which about three fifths are seen a single time; approximately 1.7% belongs to the top ten. This receptor was identified in a male donor in good health and CMV-seronegative. The J gene is TRBJ1-2, the V gene TRBV5-6, with D perhaps matching TRBD1 (5 bases). The sample consisted of PBMCs. The CDR3, as DNA: TGTGCCAGCAGCTTGGGGTCAGGGAACTATGGCTACACCTTC. It translates to CASSLGSGNYGYTF.